This TCR beta chain was profiled in a study of T cells in localized non-small cell lung cancer. Points from the study as a whole: Tumor samples were not multi-region, leaving intratumor heterogeneity unexcluded. Researchers found a median about 53 of the top 100 tumor clones in adjacent lung.

The CDR3 runs to 12 residues. CDR1 and CDR2 from the germline V gene are SGHVS and FNYEAQ. With 5 bases removed from V and 3 bases from J, the gap between germline ends came to 7 bases. Profiling relied on immunoSEQ multiplex PCR, and the TCRdb table lists in-frame clones only, not all of them. The sample lists roughly 13,000 clones, 85% to 90% occurring once. This clone was counted between two and nine times. The antigen is not known. The sample was peripheral blood, taken before any cancer treatment. This chain uses TRBV7-6 with TRBJ1-2, with D unresolved. This clonotype was sampled from a male donor at least 60 years old with stage III lung adenocarcinoma. The CDR3 sequence: CASSSGYYGYTF. DNA of the CDR3: TGTGCCAGCAGCAGTGGGTACTATGGCTACACCTTC.